This TCR beta chain came from a study of blood T cell repertoires in COVID-19. On the study more broadly: Some COVID-19 samples were acute and others convalescent; all came from the United States, Italy and Spain.

How the authors handled the data: Scientists estimated how many nucleated cells there were by amplifying reference gene primers. This table comes from immunoSEQ multiplex PCR, and its TCRdb copy is limited to in-frame clones, with some not included. The V and J calls and the clone size are those of that table, but D and trimming were determined from the DNA. The sample has some 220,000 clones, about 88% seen once; the top ten hold roughly 2.7%. Grouping used clinical history reported by participants in a survey and questionnaire. This clone occurred once. Germline V CDR1 and CDR2: SQVTM, ANQGSEA. The CDR3 contains 12 residues. With 6 bases removed from V and 4 bases from J, the gap between germline ends came to 10 bases.

The sample consisted of PBMCs or T cells enriched from blood (not recorded which). The chain uses TRBV29-1 and TRBJ2-1; a weak D match, TRBD1 (7 bases). This TCR came from a woman under 40 who had recovered from COVID-19. CDR3 in amino acids: CSVGGQYNEQFF. The CDR3 coding sequence is TGCAGCGTGGGGGGACAGTACAATGAGCAGTTCTTC.